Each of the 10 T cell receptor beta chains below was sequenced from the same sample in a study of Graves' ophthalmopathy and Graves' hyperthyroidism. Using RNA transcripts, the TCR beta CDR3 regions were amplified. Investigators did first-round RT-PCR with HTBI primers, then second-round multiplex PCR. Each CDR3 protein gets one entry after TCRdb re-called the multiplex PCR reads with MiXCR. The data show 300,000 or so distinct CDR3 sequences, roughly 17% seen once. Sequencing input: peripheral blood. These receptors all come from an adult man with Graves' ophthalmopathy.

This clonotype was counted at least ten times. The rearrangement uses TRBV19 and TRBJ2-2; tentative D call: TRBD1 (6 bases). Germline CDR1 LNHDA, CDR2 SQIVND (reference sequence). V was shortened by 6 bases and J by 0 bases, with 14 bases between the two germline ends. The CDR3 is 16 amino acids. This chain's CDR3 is CASRSKTGTNTGELFF. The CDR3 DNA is TGTGCCAGTAGGTCCAAAACAGGGACGAACACCGGGGAGCTGTTTTTT.

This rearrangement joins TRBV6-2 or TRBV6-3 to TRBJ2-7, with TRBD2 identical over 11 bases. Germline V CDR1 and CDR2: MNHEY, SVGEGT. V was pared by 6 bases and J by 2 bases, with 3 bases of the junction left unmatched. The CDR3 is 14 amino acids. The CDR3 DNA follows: TGTGCCAGCAGCATGGGACTAGCGGCCTACGAGCAGTACTTC. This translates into CASSMGLAAYEQYF.

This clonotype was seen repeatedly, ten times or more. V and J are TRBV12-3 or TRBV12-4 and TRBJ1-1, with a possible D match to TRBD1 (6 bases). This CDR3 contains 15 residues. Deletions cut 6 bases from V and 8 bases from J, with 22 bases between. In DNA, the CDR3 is TGTGCCAGCAGGCCCGGACAGTATAGCCTCGCCGAAGCTTTCTTT. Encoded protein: CASRPGQYSLAEAFF.

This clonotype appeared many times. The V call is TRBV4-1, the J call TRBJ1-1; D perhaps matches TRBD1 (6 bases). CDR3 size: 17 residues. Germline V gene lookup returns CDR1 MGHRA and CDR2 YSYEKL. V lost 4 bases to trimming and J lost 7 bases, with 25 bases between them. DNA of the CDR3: TGCGCCAGCAGCCGCCCCAGGATGGACCGGAGGGGGGATGAAGCTTTCTTT. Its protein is CASSRPRMDRRGDEAFF.

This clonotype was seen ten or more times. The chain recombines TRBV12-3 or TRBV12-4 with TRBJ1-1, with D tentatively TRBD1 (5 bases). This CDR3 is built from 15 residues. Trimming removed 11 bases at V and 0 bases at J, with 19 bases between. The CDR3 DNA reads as TGTGCCTGCTCCCGGGGCGACCTTATGAACACTGAAGCTTTCTTT. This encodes CACSRGDLMNTEAFF.

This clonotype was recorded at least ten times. CDR3 bases: TGTGCCAGCAGTTACTACCGGGACGGGAACACCGGGGAGCTGTTTTTT. This translates into CASSYYRDGNTGELFF. The chain employs TRBV6-2 or TRBV6-3 and TRBJ2-2; D might be TRBD1 or TRBD2, each matching 5 bases. V was shortened by 1 base and J by 1 base, with 10 bases between the two germline ends. CDR3 length: 16 residues. Germline V CDR1 and CDR2: MNHEY, SVGEGT.

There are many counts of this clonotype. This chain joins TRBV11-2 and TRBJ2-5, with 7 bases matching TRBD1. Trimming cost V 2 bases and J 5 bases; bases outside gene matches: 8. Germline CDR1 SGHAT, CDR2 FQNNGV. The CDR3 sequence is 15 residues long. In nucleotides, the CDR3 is TGTGCCAGCAGCTTAACACAGGGGTCGGTGGAGACCCAGTACTTC. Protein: CASSLTQGSVETQYF.

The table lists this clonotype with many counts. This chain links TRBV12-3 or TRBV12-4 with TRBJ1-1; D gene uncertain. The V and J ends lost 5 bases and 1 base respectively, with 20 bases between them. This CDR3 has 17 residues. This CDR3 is CASSRRLGVGANTEAFF. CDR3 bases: TGTGCCAGCAGTCGAAGGCTTGGAGTCGGAGCGAACACTGAAGCTTTCTTT.

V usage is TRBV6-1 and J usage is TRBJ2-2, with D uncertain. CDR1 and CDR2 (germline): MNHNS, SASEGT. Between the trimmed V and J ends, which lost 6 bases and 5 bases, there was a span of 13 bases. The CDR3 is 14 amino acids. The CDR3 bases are TGTGCCAGCAGCTCCGGTATGGAAACCGGGGAGCTGTTTTTT. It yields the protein CASSSGMETGELFF.

The CDR3 bases are TGCAGTTGTAGCTCCTATAATTCACCCCTCCACTTT. Translation: CSCSSYNSPLHF. The V and J genes are TRBV20-1 and TRBJ1-6; D call uncertain. CDR1 DFQATT and CDR2 SNEGSKA come from the germline V gene (reference sequence). Trimming took off 8 bases at V and 0 bases at J, with 5 bases between the two ends. The CDR3 loop spans 12 amino acids.